Each of the 24 T cell receptor beta chains below was sequenced from the same sample in a study of blood T cell repertoires in COVID-19. Sequencing was performed with immunoSEQ multiplex PCR; in TCRdb, only in-frame clones are kept and a portion is missing. Here the sample spans approximately 150,000 clones, approximately 83% being singletons. The sequenced sample was peripheral blood. The receptor set was obtained from a man aged 70 or older who had recovered from COVID-19.

The CDR3 DNA reads as TGTGCCAGCAGTTTAAACGGGTATGGCTACACCTTC. Its protein product is CASSLNGYGYTF. This chain joins TRBV12-3 or TRBV12-4 and TRBJ1-2; no firm D call. Trimming cost V 2 bases and J 5 bases, with 6 bases left between them. This CDR3 region has 12 residues.

The table lists this clone with a count of one. V and J are TRBV7-9 and TRBJ1-1, with D unresolved. Per germline, CDR1 SEHNR and CDR2 FQNEAQ (reference sequence). CDR3 size: 11 residues. Trimming took 4 bases from V and 3 from J, leaving 3 bases between them. The CDR3 protein is CASSSYTEAFF. The DNA of the CDR3 is TGTGCCAGCAGCTCGTACACTGAAGCTTTCTTT.

The chain recombines TRBV4-1 with TRBJ2-7, with TRBD1 identical over 7 bases. The CDR3 totals 16 residues. V gave up 5 bases and J gave up 0 bases; unmatched junction bases: 10. Germline loops: CDR1 MGHRA, CDR2 YSYEKL. The CDR3 spells CASSEAPGQFSYEQYF. The DNA for the CDR3 is TGCGCCAGCAGCGAAGCACCGGGACAGTTCTCCTACGAGCAGTACTTC.

The rearrangement joins TRBV3-1 (or the pseudogene TRBV3-2) to TRBJ2-2; D gene ambiguous. The CDR3 length is 15 residues. From germline, CDR1 is LGHDT and CDR2 YNNKEL (reference sequence). Trimming left V 2 bases short and J 1 base short, with 8 bases between. The CDR3 protein is CASSQRVLNTGELFF. The CDR3 DNA follows: TGTGCCAGCAGCCAACGCGTCCTGAACACCGGGGAGCTGTTTTTT.

This clone turned up a few times. V is TRBV5-1 and J is TRBJ1-2; 8 bases agree with TRBD1. V was clipped by 4 bases and J by 8 bases; unmatched bases: 7. CDR3 length: 13 amino acids. The germline V gene has CDR1 SGHRS and CDR2 YFSETQ. In DNA, the CDR3 is TGCGCCAGCAGCCTGGACAGGGCGGAGGGCTACACCTTC. It codes for CASSLDRAEGYTF.

The chain combines TRBV10-2 with TRBJ2-7, with TRBD1 identical over 8 bases. The germline gives CDR1 WSHSY, CDR2 SAAADI. CDR3 length: 14 amino acids. Trimming removed 4 bases from V and 0 bases from J; junction bases left unmatched: 2. The CDR3 here is CASSGDRSSYEQYF. The CDR3 region has the DNA TGCGCCAGCAGTGGGGACAGGAGCTCCTACGAGCAGTACTTC.

V is TRBV7-9 and J is TRBJ2-7; tentative D call: TRBD2 (6 bases). Trimming left V 3 bases short and J 2 bases short, with 11 bases between. The CDR3 extends over 14 amino acids. In germline, CDR1 is SEHNR, CDR2 FQNEAQ (reference sequence). Here the CDR3 DNA reads TGTGCCAGCAGCTTTGGGACTCCCACCTACGAGCAGTACTTC. It is translated as CASSFGTPTYEQYF.

The rearrangement uses TRBV11-2 and TRBJ1-3; maybe TRBD1 (5 bases). Trimming stripped 3 bases from V and 9 bases from J, with 15 bases between. The CDR3 loop spans 14 amino acids. Per the germline V gene, CDR1 is SGHAT and CDR2 is FQNNGV. CDR3 nucleotide sequence: TGTGCCAGCAGCTTGTCACAGGCGGTGAGCACCATATATTTT. This translates into CASSLSQAVSTIYF.

V is TRBV5-1 and J is TRBJ2-3; 9 nucleotides match TRBD2. The CDR3 has 15 amino acids. The ends lost 3 bases at V and 1 base at J; junction bases unmatched: 3. Germline CDR1 is SGHRS and CDR2 is YFSETQ. The CDR3 spells CASSSRTSGTDTQYF. CDR3 coding DNA: TGCGCCAGCAGCTCCCGGACTAGCGGCACAGATACGCAGTATTTT.

The chain joins TRBV6-5 to TRBJ2-4, with 11 bases aligning to TRBD1. V shed 2 bases and J 9 bases; nucleotides not matched to a gene: 3. Germline lookup yields CDR1 MNHEY and CDR2 SVGAGI. This CDR3 has 14 residues. The CDR3 reads CASSYRDRGIIQYF. The DNA for the CDR3 is TGTGCCAGCAGTTACAGGGACAGGGGGATCATTCAGTACTTC.

V and J are TRBV24-1 and TRBJ2-1; TRBD1 aligns across 9 bases. In germline, CDR1 is KGHDR, CDR2 SFDVKD. CDR3 size: 15 residues. After removal of 2 bases from V and 8 bases from J, the junction contained 6 bases not matched to a gene. This chain's CDR3 is CATSDSGQGTDEQFF. The CDR3 DNA reads TGTGCCACCAGTGATTCGGGACAGGGAACGGATGAGCAGTTCTTC.

The chain recombines TRBV9 with TRBJ2-5, with 14 bases fitting TRBD2. V lost 6 bases and J lost 4; bases outside the gene matches: 8. This CDR3 contains 16 residues. CDR1 is SGDLS and CDR2 is YYNGEE in the germline V gene. Here the CDR3 DNA reads TGTGCCAGCACCTCAGGGGGGACTAGCGGGAGAGAGACCCAGTACTTC. Encoded protein: CASTSGGTSGRETQYF.

The chain carries TRBV27 and TRBJ1-5; 8 positions agree with TRBD1. This CDR3 comprises 15 residues. The V gene end was trimmed by 6 bases and the J gene end by 2 bases; junction bases not matched to a gene: 6. Germline loops: CDR1 MNHEY, CDR2 SMNVEV (reference sequence). CDR3 in amino acids: CASRDSGGGNQPQHF. CDR3 coding DNA: TGTGCCAGCAGGGACTCAGGGGGCGGCAATCAGCCCCAGCATTTT.

This chain joins TRBV20-1 and TRBJ2-7, with 8 bases that match TRBD2. CDR3 length equals 11 residues. In germline, CDR1 is DFQATT, CDR2 SNEGSKA (reference sequence). V lost 6 bases, J lost 9 bases, and 7 bases stayed unmatched. CDR3 protein: CSATSGQGQYF. DNA for the CDR3: TGCAGTGCCACTAGCGGCCAGGGGCAGTACTTC.

The chain joins TRBV27 to TRBJ2-7; 8 nucleotides align to TRBD2. The CDR3 totals 15 residues. With 3 bases clipped from V and 2 bases from J, the junction kept 6 bases outside the gene matches. In germline, CDR1 is MNHEY, CDR2 SMNVEV (reference sequence). The CDR3 loop is CASSFQRENPYEQYF. Written as DNA, the CDR3 is TGTGCCAGCAGTTTTCAGCGGGAGAACCCCTACGAGCAGTACTTC.

CDR3: CASSPGQVVVDEQFF. DNA for the CDR3: TGTGCCAGCAGTCCGGGACAGGTAGTGGTCGATGAGCAGTTCTTC. V usage is TRBV28 and J usage is TRBJ2-1; 8 positions agree with TRBD1. V shed 5 bases and J 8 bases; nucleotides not matched to a gene: 11. Germline V CDR1 and CDR2: MDHEN, SYDVKM. The CDR3 extends over 15 amino acids.

V is TRBV5-1 and J is TRBJ2-3, with TRBD1 identical over 9 bases. CDR1 SGHRS and CDR2 YFSETQ come from the germline V gene. There are 14 residues in the CDR3. V lost 5 bases to trimming and J lost 1 base; unmatched junction nucleotides: 2. The CDR3 DNA is TGCGCCAGCAGTGGGGACAGGGGCACAGATACGCAGTATTTT. It yields the protein CASSGDRGTDTQYF.

V usage is TRBV19 and J usage is TRBJ2-1; TRBD2 might be the D (5 bases). Germline values: CDR1 LNHDA, CDR2 SQIVND (reference sequence). V lost 3 bases, J lost 8 bases, and 8 bases lay in between. This CDR3 has 12 residues. DNA for the CDR3: TGTGCCAGTAGTATTCGGGGTGATGAGCAGTTCTTC. The encoded protein is CASSIRGDEQFF.

This chain links TRBV11-2 with TRBJ2-1; D is possibly TRBD1 (6 bases). The CDR3 is 15 residues long. Germline CDR1 SGHAT, CDR2 FQNNGV. Trimming left V 7 bases short and J 5 bases short, with 18 bases between. The CDR3 region has the DNA TGTGCCAGCACATTGATGGGGGCTGCCCACAATGAGCAGTTCTTC. Its translation is CASTLMGAAHNEQFF.

The V gene is TRBV7-9, the J gene TRBJ2-2; 8 nucleotides line up with TRBD2. The CDR3 runs to 16 residues. V lost 5 bases and J lost 0; bases outside the gene matches: 5. The germline gives CDR1 SEHNR, CDR2 FQNEAQ (reference sequence). This CDR3 is CASSIRAGANTGELFF. Here the CDR3 DNA reads TGTGCCAGCAGCATCCGAGCGGGGGCGAACACCGGGGAGCTGTTTTTT.

The gene calls are TRBV9 and TRBJ2-3; D perhaps matches TRBD1 (6 bases). The CDR3 contains 19 residues. The germline V gene has CDR1 SGDLS and CDR2 YYNGEE. V was cut by 0 bases and J by 2 bases, with 22 bases left in between. CDR3 loop: CASSVVGQGYWSPTDTQYF. In DNA form, the CDR3 reads TGTGCCAGCAGCGTAGTTGGGCAGGGGTACTGGTCTCCCACAGATACGCAGTATTTT.

As for this clone: One junction end does not reproduce the germline sequence, and a read error may be involved. The chain employs TRBV28 and TRBJ2-1; TRBD1 matches at 7 bases. Germline CDR1 MDHEN, CDR2 SYDVKM. The CDR3 is 14 residues long. CDR3 in DNA: TGTGCCACCGGACGATCAGGGGGATACAGTGAGCAGTTCTTC. Translating it yields CATGRSGGYSEQFF.

The chain recombines TRBV30 with TRBJ2-3; 8 bases are a match to TRBD2. V gave up 2 bases and J gave up 6 bases; unmatched junction bases: 4. The CDR3 spans 13 residues. The germline gives CDR1 GTSNPN, CDR2 SVGIG (reference sequence). CDR3 nucleotides: TGTGCCTGGAGTAGCGGGAGAGGTGATACGCAGTATTTT. Translated: CAWSSGRGDTQYF. The full variable domain, rest sourced from reference TRBV30 and TRBJ2-3, is SQTIHQWPATLVQPVGSPLSLECTVEGTSNPNLYWYRQAAGRGLQLLFYSVGIGQISSEVPQNLSASRPQDRQFILSSKKLLLSDSGFYLCAWSSGRGDTQYFGPGTRLTVL.

The chain carries TRBV14 and TRBJ1-6; D is undetermined. V was pared by 4 bases and J by 10 bases, with 17 bases between. The germline gives CDR1 SGHDN, CDR2 FVKESK. The CDR3 contains 15 residues. CDR3 residues: CASSPPGTGFSPLHF. For the CDR3, the DNA is TGTGCCAGCAGCCCCCCCGGAACGGGTTTCTCACCCCTCCACTTT.